Listed below are T cell receptor beta chains from one sample, sequenced in a study of Graves' ophthalmopathy and Graves' hyperthyroidism. A single record per CDR3 protein comes from TCRdb applying MiXCR to the multiplex PCR reads. The sample comprises fewer than 400,000 distinct CDR3 sequences, about 17% of which are singletons, and more than 1.5% rests with the top ten. Sequenced input: peripheral blood. The receptors were sampled from a woman between 18 and 30 years old with Graves' ophthalmopathy. Both conserved end residues are part of each CDR3. D genes are given only for firm matches. Clone size is not always given. Where it is, it says once, few, many or a class for expanded clones.

TRBJ2-4 | many | TRBD2 | TRBV19 | TGTGCCAGTAGTGCAAGACAGGGGAATAGCGGGGGGGACTTAGCCAAAAACATTCAGTACTTC | CASSARQGNSGGDLAKNIQYF
TRBJ2-7 | NA | NA | TRBV10-3 | TGTGCCATCAGTGAGTCTAGATTCGAGCAGTACTTC | CAISESRFEQYF
TRBJ1-2 | many | NA | TRBV2 | TGTGCCAGCAGGCCGTTGGACAGCTATGGCTACACCTTC | CASRPLDSYGYTF
TRBJ2-7 | many | TRBD2 | TRBV6-1 | TGTGCCAGCGGGTTCTCCGGTGGTGGGGGGGACGAGCAGTACTTC | CASGFSGGGGDEQYF
TRBJ1-1 | NA | NA | TRBV6-2/TRBV6-3 | TGTGCCAGCAAGGCCAGGAGACTGAACACTGAAGCTTTCTTT | CASKARRLNTEAFF
TRBJ1-3 | many | TRBD1 | TRBV6-2/TRBV6-3 | TGTGCCAGCAGTCCTACCGCCCGGGACAGGGGAAGGGCTGGAAACACCATATATTTT | CASSPTARDRGRAGNTIYF
TRBJ1-1 | many | NA | TRBV7-9 | TGTGCCAGCAGCCACCCTCAGGCTAACACTGAAGCTTTCTTT | CASSHPQANTEAFF
TRBJ2-7 | many | TRBD1 | TRBV28 | TGTGCCAGCAGTGCCTCGACAGGGCGGGTCAACGAGCAGTACTTC | CASSASTGRVNEQYF
TRBJ1-3 | many | NA | TRBV7-9 | TGTGCCAGCAGCAAAAGCTCTGGAAACACCATATATTTT | CASSKSSGNTIYF
TRBJ1-2 | NA | TRBD1 | TRBV6-1 | TGTGCCAGCAGAGCTCGGGGACAGATCGGCTATGGCTACACCTTC | CASRARGQIGYGYTF
TRBJ1-5 | many | NA | TRBV28 | TGTGCCAGCAGTTCCGACAGTAACCCCAATCAGCCCCAGCATTTT | CASSSDSNPNQPQHF
TRBJ2-5 | many | TRBD2 | TRBV6-2/TRBV6-3 | TGTGCCAGCACCGGTACGGCGGGGGGGATTCAAGAGACCCAGTACTTC | CASTGTAGGIQETQYF
TRBJ2-2 | many | TRBD1 | TRBV4-3 | TGCGCCAGCAGCCATCGGCGGGACAGGGGAACCGGGGAGCTGTTTTTT | CASSHRRDRGTGELFF
TRBJ1-3 | many | NA | TRBV6-2/TRBV6-3 | TGTGCCAGCAGTTGGGACACCTCTGGAAGCACCATATATTTT | CASSWDTSGSTIYF
TRBJ2-5 | many | NA | TRBV6-2/TRBV6-3 | TGTGCCAGCAGTTATAGGGTGTTGCGGCAAGAGACCCAGTACTTC | CASSYRVLRQETQYF
TRBJ1-5 | many | NA | TRBV6-2/TRBV6-3 | TGTGCCAGCAGCCTAGGGACACCAAATCAGCCCCAGCATTTT | CASSLGTPNQPQHF
TRBJ1-3 | many | NA | TRBV11-2 | TGTGCCAGCAACCTTGGGTCCGGAGGAAACACCATATATTTT | CASNLGSGGNTIYF
TRBJ2-5 | many | NA | TRBV29-1 | TGCAGCGTTGAATTTCTAGTTTTGGAGACCCAGTACTTC | CSVEFLVLETQYF
TRBJ2-7 | many | TRBD1 | TRBV29-1 | TGCAGCGTCGGACAGGGGGCAATCTACGAGCAGTACTTC | CSVGQGAIYEQYF